This TCR beta chain is drawn from a study of T cell repertoires in ileal Crohn's disease. Looking at the study overall: Postoperative therapy was given to about half: about ten thiopurines, about 20 anti-TNF agents.

Included were adult ileal or ileocolonic Crohn's patients indicated for ileocolonic resection. Profiling relied on immunoSEQ multiplex PCR, and the TCRdb table lists in-frame clones only, not all of them. The sample lists 9,500 to 13,000 clones, roughly 82% occurring once. CDR1 and CDR2 (germline): SEHNR, FQNEAQ (reference sequence). This CDR3 is built from 13 residues. Germline trimming cut 8 bases from V and 5 bases from J; bases unmatched to any gene: 6. The chain couples TRBV7-9 to TRBJ2-7; TRBD2 matches 10 bases. This clonotype was obtained from an adult with Crohn's disease. Sequenced: ileal tissue. DNA for the CDR3: TGTGCCAGCGGCAGCGGGGGGGCCGACGAGCAGTACTTC. This sequence encodes CASGSGGADEQYF.